This T cell receptor (beta chain) was observed in a study of regulatory dendritic cells for organ transplantation. Naive CD45RA+ and memory CD45RO+ CD4+ or CD8+ T cells were FACS-sorted. Germline loops: CDR1 MNHEY, CDR2 SVGAGI. V gave up 5 bases and J gave up 0 bases, with 8 bases separating them. The CDR3 sequence is 14 residues long. Study-level points and caveats: Regulatory dendritic cells appeared to expand memory CD8+ clones less than mature ones. Between individuals, the alloreactive memory CD8+ T cell pool differed considerably.

The method was immunoSEQ multiplex PCR; TCRdb's version includes in-frame clones alone and lacks a portion of them. The table has about 29,000 clones, around 80% seen once. Turning to this clone: Its antigen is still unknown.

This chain joins TRBV6-5 and TRBJ2-1; D gene uncertain. The clonotype was recovered from a human donor in good health. The material sequenced was naive CD4+ T cells from blood. Subset of the sample: CD45RA+ naive T cells. The CDR3, as DNA: TGTGCCAGCAGTCGCTCGAGCTCCTACAATGAGCAGTTCTTC. Its protein is CASSRSSSYNEQFF.